Listed below are T cell receptor beta chains from one sample, sequenced in a study of T cell responses to AZD1222 COVID-19 vaccine. Some clones are missing from TCRdb's copy, which holds only in-frame ones; the method was immunoSEQ multiplex PCR. Of over 150,000 clones listed, roughly 88% are singletons. Here the sequenced sample was peripheral blood, taken 28 days after the second AZD1222 dose. All receptors come from an adult who received the AZD1222 COVID-19 vaccine. Both conserved end residues are part of each CDR3. Fields, in order: J gene, V gene, CDR3 protein.

>TRBJ2-7|TRBV6-5
CASILYRDRSNEQYF
>TRBJ1-5|TRBV19
CASSTVGTGNQPQHF
>TRBJ1-3|TRBV5-1
CASSPQGTGNTIYF
>TRBJ1-4|TRBV9
CASSVGFGNEKLFF
>TRBJ1-1|TRBV6-5
CASSYGGVTLNTEAFF
>TRBJ1-4|TRBV7-9
CASSSMSGANEKLFF
>TRBJ2-2|TRBV5-8
CASSALAGGNTGELFF
>TRBJ2-2|TRBV11-1
CASSLSNTGELFF
>TRBJ1-2|TRBV6-5
CASSYSANYGYTF
>TRBJ1-1|TRBV7-9
CASSFPGTEAFF
>TRBJ2-3|TRBV9
CASSVGVTQYF
>TRBJ2-3|TRBV5-1
CASSFRDRGTDTQYF
>TRBJ2-7|TRBV5-4
CASSLGSEREQYF
>TRBJ1-2|TRBV5-4
CASSRDSINYGYTF
>TRBJ1-2|TRBV2
CASSEALQSDRANYGYTF
>TRBJ2-4|TRBV2
CASPGEASGAAIQYF
>TRBJ1-1|TRBV15
CATSRDRFNTEAFF
>TRBJ2-2|TRBV30
CAWGTGGVIGELFF
>TRBJ2-3|TRBV5-1
CASSWGQGTDTQYF
>TRBJ2-1|TRBV7-2
CASSLGEASYNEQFF
>TRBJ1-3|TRBV7-6
CASSSPYSGNTIYF
>TRBJ2-7|TRBV5-1
CASSGGATYEQYF
>TRBJ2-7|TRBV5-5
CASTDTNSYEQYF
>TRBJ1-2|TRBV7-8
CASSLGPVNYGYTF
>TRBJ2-7|TRBV5-1
CASSLAPGDYEQYF
>TRBJ1-2|TRBV6-5
CASSYSGYGYTF
>TRBJ2-5|TRBV30
CAWSVRGPLQETQYF
>TRBJ2-3|TRBV30
CAWSLPGGTDTQYF
>TRBJ2-5|TRBV2
CASSEDRGTARTQYF
>TRBJ2-7|TRBV3-1/TRBV3-2
CASSQKGGSYEQYF
>TRBJ1-2|TRBV6-5
CASSYAGGGYTF
>TRBJ2-2|TRBV9
CASSVGRGRTNTGELFF
>TRBJ2-3|TRBV25-1
CASSRNMVYTVTQYF
>TRBJ1-1|TRBV12-3/TRBV12-4
CASRQNSGREAFF
>TRBJ1-5|TRBV6-1
CASSEAQGLNQPQHF
>TRBJ1-3|TRBV5-6
CASSLDRQGNKNTIYF
>TRBJ2-1|TRBV5-4
CASSLSNEQFF